Listed below are T cell receptor beta chains from one sample, sequenced in a study of blood T cells in healthy people across ages. TCRdb used MiXCR to reprocess the 5' RACE reads, holding one entry per CDR3 protein. Of 250,000 to 300,000 distinct CDR3 sequences listed, 25% to 30% are singletons. The sequencing input was blood. These receptors came from a woman between 65 and 79 years old in good health. Each CDR3 is given with its conserved first and last residue. Fields, in order: V gene, J gene, clone size, D gene, CDR3 protein, CDR3 DNA. The D gene is left open where the match is weak. Expanded clones are given a class, and other clones once, few, many or no size at all.

>TRBV5-1|TRBJ2-1|NA|NA
CASSADSAYNEQFF
TGCGCCAGCAGCGCGGACAGTGCCTACAATGAGCAGTTCTTC
>TRBV5-1|TRBJ2-1|NA|TRBD2
CASSPRLAGGPQNEQFF
TGCGCCAGCAGCCCGAGACTAGCGGGAGGGCCACAGAATGAGCAGTTCTTC
>TRBV4-1|TRBJ2-3|few|NA
CASSQDQAVGTGTDTQYF
TGCGCCAGCAGCCAAGATCAGGCTGTAGGAACGGGGACAGATACGCAGTATTTT
>TRBV5-1|TRBJ2-1|NA|TRBD2
CASSSLAGGGNEQFF
TGCGCCAGCAGCTCACTAGCGGGAGGCGGCAATGAGCAGTTCTTC
>TRBV4-3|TRBJ1-6|many|NA
CASSQALNNSPLHF
TGCGCCAGCAGCCAAGCGCTAAATAATTCACCCCTCCACTTT
>TRBV20-1|TRBJ1-4|NA|TRBD1
CSARDADRDPEKLFF
TGCAGTGCTAGAGATGCCGACAGGGACCCTGAAAAACTGTTTTTT
>TRBV6-6|TRBJ2-5|few|TRBD1
CASSSWGQGYFF
TGTGCCAGCAGTTCCTGGGGACAGGGGTATTTCTTC
>TRBV18|TRBJ2-3|NA|TRBD1
CASSPPGQRRDTQYF
TGTGCCAGCTCACCTCCGGGACAGAGGAGAGATACGCAGTATTTT
>TRBV5-1|TRBJ1-1|NA|NA
CASSLYTGSTEAFF
TGCGCCAGCAGCTTGTATACGGGAAGCACTGAAGCTTTCTTT
>TRBV20-1|TRBJ1-4|few|TRBD1
CSAWTGFPEKLFF
TGCAGTGCTTGGACAGGGTTCCCCGAAAAACTGTTTTTT
>TRBV5-4|TRBJ2-6|NA|NA
CASALLSGANVLTF
TGTGCCAGCGCCTTGCTCTCTGGGGCCAACGTCCTGACTTTC
>TRBV20-1|TRBJ2-6|NA|NA
CSARAGGANVLTF
TGCAGTGCTAGAGCGGGTGGGGCCAACGTCCTGACTTTC
>TRBV20-1|TRBJ2-2|NA|NA
CRGGGVSTDTQYFGPGTGELFF
NA
>TRBV6-2/TRBV6-3|TRBJ2-5|few|TRBD2
CASSLTSGSGTQYF
TGTGCCAGTAGTTTGACTAGCGGGAGCGGGACCCAGTACTTC
>TRBV7-2|TRBJ2-5|NA|TRBD1
CASSWDSEETQYF
TGTGCCAGCAGCTGGGACAGCGAAGAGACCCAGTACTTC
>TRBV29-1|TRBJ2-3|NA|NA
CSVLRTDTQYF
TGCAGCGTTCTCAGAACGGATACGCAGTATTTT
>TRBV7-9|TRBJ2-1|NA|NA
CASSSSPDYNEQFF
TGTGCCAGCAGCTCATCACCAGATTACAATGAGCAGTTCTTC
>TRBV5-1|TRBJ2-7|NA|NA
CASSLGGINTGEQYF
TGCGCCAGCAGCCTGGGGGGAATTAACACAGGCGAGCAGTACTTC
>TRBV10-3|TRBJ2-1|NA|NA
CAISVGGDEQFF
TGTGCCATCAGTGTGGGGGGCGATGAGCAGTTCTTC
>TRBV20-1|TRBJ2-1|NA|TRBD2
CSACPLASGRHNEQFF
TGCAGTGCATGCCCGTTGGCTAGCGGGAGACACAATGAGCAGTTCTTC
>TRBV7-6|TRBJ2-3|NA|TRBD2
CASSQAGGSDTQYF
TGTGCCAGCAGCCAAGCGGGAGGGTCGGATACGCAGTATTTT
>TRBV9|TRBJ2-1|NA|TRBD2
CASSAVGTSGSRAYNEQFF
TGTGCCAGCAGCGCTGTCGGGACTAGCGGGAGCCGGGCTTACAATGAGCAGTTCTTC
>TRBV7-2|TRBJ2-7|NA|TRBD1
CASSLGQVLYEQYF
TGTGCCAGCAGCCTCGGACAGGTGCTGTACGAGCAGTACTTC
>TRBV5-1|TRBJ2-1|few|NA
CASSLGADFDEQFF
TGCGCCAGCAGCTTGGGCGCCGATTTTGATGAGCAGTTCTTC
>TRBV3-1|TRBJ2-7|few|TRBD2
CASGRGGSSYEQYF
TGTGCCAGCGGCCGGGGGGGTAGCTCCTACGAGCAGTACTTC
>TRBV25-1|TRBJ2-1|few|NA
CASTSGRNPYNEQFF
TGTGCCAGCACCTCGGGGAGGAACCCCTACAATGAGCAGTTCTTC
>TRBV29-1|TRBJ1-3|few|TRBD1
CSVAGGHVGGNTIYF
TGCAGCGTCGCAGGGGGGCACGTTGGTGGAAACACCATATATTTT
>TRBV20-1|TRBJ2-1|few|NA
CSAERGEQFF
TGCAGTGCCGAGAGGGGTGAGCAGTTCTTC
>TRBV11-2|TRBJ1-5|NA|TRBD1
CASSSGVGQEGQPQHF
TGTGCCAGCAGTTCAGGGGTGGGACAGGAAGGTCAGCCCCAGCATTTT
>TRBV13|TRBJ2-6|few|TRBD1
CASSSTESGQGTSGANVLTF
TGTGCCAGCAGCTCGACGGAATCGGGACAGGGGACTTCTGGGGCCAACGTCCTGACTTTC
>TRBV3-1|TRBJ2-1|NA|TRBD2
CASSQRLAQQFF
TGTGCCAGCAGCCAAAGACTAGCACAGCAGTTCTTC
>TRBV6-5|TRBJ2-7|NA|TRBD2
CASSRAGVAHEQYF
TGTGCCAGCAGCCGCGCGGGAGTTGCCCACGAGCAGTACTTC
>TRBV9|TRBJ2-5|NA|TRBD2
CASSPPGLAGGKTQYF
TGTGCCAGCAGCCCCCCGGGACTAGCGGGAGGGAAGACCCAGTACTTC
>TRBV20-1|TRBJ2-1|few|NA
CSASPLGASYNEQFF
TGCAGTGCTAGCCCTCTGGGGGCCTCCTACAATGAGCAGTTCTTC
>TRBV20-1|TRBJ1-5|few|NA
CSASGGTLNQPQHF
TGCAGTGCTAGTGGGGGCACACTAAATCAGCCCCAGCATTTT
>TRBV29-1|TRBJ1-1|few|NA
CSVYVNTEALF
TGCAGCGTCTACGTGAACACTGAAGCTCTCTTT
>TRBV11-1|TRBJ2-1|few|NA
CASSSRRENEQFF
TGTGCCAGCAGTTCGCGGCGTGAGAATGAGCAGTTCTTC
>TRBV7-2|TRBJ2-5|few|NA
CASSSGQPGETQYF
TGTGCCAGCAGCTCAGGACAGCCGGGGGAGACCCAGTACTTC
>TRBV14|TRBJ2-5|NA|NA
CASSHHTGQKETQYF
TGTGCCAGCAGCCATCACACCGGGCAGAAAGAGACCCAGTACTTC
>TRBV18|TRBJ1-4|NA|NA
CASSEGGKLFF
TGTGCCAGCTCAGAGGGTGGAAAACTGTTTTTT
>TRBV7-2|TRBJ2-5|few|TRBD1
CASSLLTGGSETQYF
TGTGCCAGCAGCCTCCTTACAGGGGGAAGCGAGACCCAGTACTTC
>TRBV20-1|TRBJ2-7|few|TRBD2
CSARDIAGGQYEQYF
TGCAGTGCTAGAGACATAGCGGGAGGGCAGTACGAGCAGTACTTC
>TRBV4-3|TRBJ2-1|NA|TRBD2
CAGSQDSSGDYNEQFF
TGCGCCGGCAGCCAAGATTCTAGCGGGGATTACAATGAGCAGTTCTTC
>TRBV20-1|TRBJ1-2|few|NA
CSASPSGAGGTTTYGYTF
TGCAGTGCTAGCCCTTCAGGGGCCGGCGGTACAACCACCTATGGCTACACCTTC
>TRBV6-5|TRBJ1-4|NA|NA
CASSSGRVGEKLFF
TGTGCCAGCAGTTCGGGCAGGGTCGGTGAAAAACTGTTTTTT
>TRBV20-1|TRBJ1-4|NA|TRBD1
CSAYPGTGNEKLFF
TGCAGTGCCTACCCCGGGACAGGGAATGAAAAACTGTTTTTT
>TRBV28|TRBJ2-5|few|TRBD1
CASSLATGMQETQYF
TGTGCCAGCAGTCTCGCGACAGGGATGCAAGAGACCCAGTACTTC
>TRBV7-2|TRBJ2-4|many|TRBD2
CASSLAWGGSNTQYF
TGTGCCAGCAGCTTAGCTTGGGGGGGATCAAACACTCAGTACTTC
>TRBV10-2|TRBJ2-1|NA|TRBD2
CASSEGTSGLFSYNEQFF
TGCGCCAGCAGTGAAGGGACTAGCGGTCTTTTCTCCTACAATGAGCAGTTCTTC